The T cell receptor beta chain described here comes from a study of T cell responses to AZD1222 COVID-19 vaccine. Whole-study findings and limits: A rise in Spike-specific TCR breadth and depth followed two AZD1222 doses. Spike was spanned by vaccine-associated CD4 TCRs, with dominance at 160-218 and 743-854. It should be noted that donors were predominantly white British and more often female, and clonal diversity was possibly underestimated. Seropositive status at baseline applied to only six AZD1222 recipients.

About this clone itself: The antigen is unknown.

Sequenced by immunoSEQ multiplex PCR; TCRdb stores in-frame clones only, minus some. Among some 110,000 clones listed, more than 75% were seen once. The CDR3 is made up of 16 amino acids. Trimming cost V 0 bases and J 6 bases, with 14 bases left between them. CDR1 is KGHSH and CDR2 is LQKENI in the germline V gene. The material sequenced was peripheral blood, taken 28 days after the second dose of the MenACWY control vaccine. This clonotype was sampled from an adult who received the MenACWY meningococcal vaccine as a control. V usage is TRBV18 and J usage is TRBJ2-2, with TRBD1 as a possible D gene (6 bases). The CDR3 sequence is CASSPPRGKGAGELFF. In DNA, the CDR3 is TGTGCCAGCTCACCACCGAGGGGGAAGGGCGCCGGGGAGCTGTTTTTT. The full variable domain, its missing parts supplied by reference TRBV18 and TRBJ2-2, is NAGVMQNPRHLVRRRGQEARLRCSPMKGHSHVYWYRQLPEEGLKFMVYLQKENIIDESGMPKERFSAEFPKEGPSILRIQQVVRGDSAAYFCASSPPRGKGAGELFFGEGSRLTVL.